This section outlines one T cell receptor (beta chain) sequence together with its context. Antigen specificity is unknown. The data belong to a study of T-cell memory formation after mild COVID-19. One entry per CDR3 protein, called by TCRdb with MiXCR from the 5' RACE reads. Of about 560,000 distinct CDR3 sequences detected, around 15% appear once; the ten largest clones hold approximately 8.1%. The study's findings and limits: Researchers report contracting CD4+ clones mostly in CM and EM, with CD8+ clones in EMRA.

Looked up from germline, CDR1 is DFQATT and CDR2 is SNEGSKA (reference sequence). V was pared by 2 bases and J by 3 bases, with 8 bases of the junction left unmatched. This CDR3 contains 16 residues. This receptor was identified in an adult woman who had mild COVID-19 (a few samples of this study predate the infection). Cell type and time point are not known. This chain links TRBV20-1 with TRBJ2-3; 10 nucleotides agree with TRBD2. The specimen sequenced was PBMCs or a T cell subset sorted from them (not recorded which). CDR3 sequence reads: CSARTSGTLPTDTQYF. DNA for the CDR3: TGCAGTGCTAGAACTAGCGGGACTCTCCCGACAGATACGCAGTATTTT.